These T cell receptor beta chains were read from a single sample in a study of T-cell memory formation after mild COVID-19. MiXCR, run by TCRdb on the 5' RACE reads, gives a single entry per CDR3 protein. Of 400,000 or so distinct CDR3 sequences listed, around 21% are singletons. The source material was PBMCs or a T cell subset sorted from them (not recorded which). All receptors come from an adult woman who had mild COVID-19 (a few samples of this study predate the infection). Cell type and time point are not known. CDR3s include the opening cysteine and the closing phenylalanine or tryptophan. D genes are given only for firm matches.

D gene: TRBD1
J gene: TRBJ2-4
V gene: TRBV7-6
CDR3 protein: CASSPKGTGVAKNIQYF

D gene: TRBD1
J gene: TRBJ1-2
V gene: TRBV6-5
CDR3 protein: CASSYEGAGYGYTF

D gene: TRBD1
J gene: TRBJ1-3
V gene: TRBV7-8
CDR3 protein: CASSTRVAGGLNSGNTIYF

D gene: -
J gene: TRBJ2-3
V gene: TRBV7-2
CDR3 protein: CASRPPGLSSTDTQYF

D gene: TRBD1
J gene: TRBJ2-7
V gene: TRBV20-1
CDR3 protein: CSARDWQGATYEQYF

D gene: -
J gene: TRBJ1-1
V gene: TRBV7-9
CDR3 protein: CLGDLNTEAFF

D gene: -
J gene: TRBJ2-3
V gene: TRBV3-1
CDR3 protein: CASSQDRAPRDTQYF

D gene: -
J gene: TRBJ2-1
V gene: TRBV7-9
CDR3 protein: CASAPRETNEQFF

D gene: -
J gene: TRBJ2-1
V gene: TRBV7-3
CDR3 protein: CASSLSSRSSYNEQFF

D gene: -
J gene: TRBJ2-5
V gene: TRBV5-5
CDR3 protein: CASSLSRVTSGETQYF

D gene: -
J gene: TRBJ2-1
V gene: TRBV14
CDR3 protein: CASSQGDRYYNEQFF

D gene: -
J gene: TRBJ1-1
V gene: TRBV14
CDR3 protein: CASSQGWRGAFF

D gene: -
J gene: TRBJ2-2
V gene: TRBV7-2
CDR3 protein: CASSPAGGTGELFF

D gene: TRBD2
J gene: TRBJ2-1
V gene: TRBV24-1
CDR3 protein: CATSDPTSGRGNEQFF

D gene: TRBD1
J gene: TRBJ1-1
V gene: TRBV18
CDR3 protein: CASSPRTGGKGVNTEAFF

D gene: -
J gene: TRBJ2-7
V gene: TRBV12-3/TRBV12-4
CDR3 protein: CASSKSGDRYEQYF

D gene: -
J gene: TRBJ1-6
V gene: TRBV6-5
CDR3 protein: CASSYHNSPLHF

D gene: -
J gene: TRBJ2-2
V gene: TRBV24-1
CDR3 protein: CATSGPDSYTGELFF

D gene: -
J gene: TRBJ2-7
V gene: TRBV6-2/TRBV6-3
CDR3 protein: CASTRTGGSDEQYF

D gene: TRBD2
J gene: TRBJ2-1
V gene: TRBV7-9
CDR3 protein: CASSSIIAGASYNEQFF

D gene: TRBD1
J gene: TRBJ2-5
V gene: TRBV5-6
CDR3 protein: CASSSTGGVIQETQYF

D gene: -
J gene: TRBJ1-1
V gene: TRBV27
CDR3 protein: CASTPLKFRGPISTEAFF

D gene: TRBD1
J gene: TRBJ2-1
V gene: TRBV12-3/TRBV12-4
CDR3 protein: CASSLWGQGANEQFF